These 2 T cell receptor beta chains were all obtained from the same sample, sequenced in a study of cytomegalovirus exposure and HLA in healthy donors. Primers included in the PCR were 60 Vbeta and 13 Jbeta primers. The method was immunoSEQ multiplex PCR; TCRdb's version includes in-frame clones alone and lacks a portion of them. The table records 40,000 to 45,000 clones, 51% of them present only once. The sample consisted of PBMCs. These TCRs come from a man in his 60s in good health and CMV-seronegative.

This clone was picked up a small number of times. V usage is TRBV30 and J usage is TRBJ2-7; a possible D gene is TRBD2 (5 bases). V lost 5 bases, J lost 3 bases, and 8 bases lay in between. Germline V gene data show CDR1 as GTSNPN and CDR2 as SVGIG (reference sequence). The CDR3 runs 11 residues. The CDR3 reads CAWEGFYEQYF. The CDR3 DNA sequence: TGTGCCTGGGAGGGCTTCTACGAGCAGTACTTC.

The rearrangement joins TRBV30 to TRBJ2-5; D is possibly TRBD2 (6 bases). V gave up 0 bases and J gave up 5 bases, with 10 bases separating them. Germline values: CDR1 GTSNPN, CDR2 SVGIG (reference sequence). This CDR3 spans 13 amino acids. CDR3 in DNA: TGTGCCTGGAGTGTACGGAGGGCCGAGACCCAGTACTTC. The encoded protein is CAWSVRRAETQYF.